The 20 T cell receptor beta chains given below trace back to one sample, sequenced in a study of T cell responses to AZD1222 COVID-19 vaccine. Clones were read by immunoSEQ multiplex PCR, and TCRdb kept only the in-frame ones, dropping some. In the table there are approximately 80,000 clones, 85% to 90% of which are singletons. This material consisted of peripheral blood, taken on day 0 of AZD1222 vaccination. The source is an adult in good health.

V usage is TRBV18 and J usage is TRBJ1-1; the D is unclear. V was pared by 6 bases and J by 4 bases, with 15 bases between. Germline V gene sequence: CDR1 KGHSH, CDR2 LQKENI. This CDR3 comprises 14 residues. In DNA, the CDR3 is TGTGCCAGCTCCTCCTCCATTGCCAGCACTGAAGCTTTCTTT. Its translation is CASSSSIASTEAFF.

This sequence joins TRBV30 and TRBJ1-2, with D maybe TRBD1 (5 bases). The length of the CDR3 is 12 residues. Per germline, CDR1 GTSNPN and CDR2 SVGIG (reference sequence). V gave up 4 bases and J gave up 7 bases, with 13 bases separating them. The CDR3 bases are TGTGCCTGGAAGTACGGGGGTAGTGGCTACACCTTC. Translating it yields CAWKYGGSGYTF.

The V call is TRBV29-1, the J call TRBJ2-7; 7 bases align to TRBD1. J lost 7 bases, V lost 6 bases, and 6 bases had no gene match. The CDR3 spans 11 residues. Germline lookup yields CDR1 SQVTM and CDR2 ANQGSEA. CDR3 sequence: CSVDYRGEQYF. In DNA form, the CDR3 reads TGCAGCGTCGACTACAGGGGAGAGCAGTACTTC.

The genes are TRBV21-1 and TRBJ2-1. TRBV21-1 has pseudogene status. The CDR3 contains 14 residues. The CDR3 DNA reads as TGTGCCAGCATGGGGGACGGCTCCTACAATGAGCAGTTCTTC. Protein sequence: CASMGDGSYNEQFF.

This chain uses TRBV6-4 with TRBJ2-3; the D gene is possibly TRBD2 (7 bases). The CDR3 has 15 residues. V was shortened by 3 bases and J by 2 bases, with 12 bases between the two germline ends. The germline gives CDR1 MRHNA, CDR2 SNTAGT. The CDR3: CASSERGGYTDTQYF. The CDR3 nucleotides are TGTGCCAGCAGTGAAAGGGGGGGGTACACAGATACGCAGTATTTT.

This clone was recorded once. The chain uses TRBV7-3 and TRBJ2-3; tentatively, D is TRBD1 or TRBD2 (6 bases each). The CDR3 extends over 15 amino acids. CDR1 is SGHTA, CDR2 FQGTGA, per germline. Trimming left V 5 bases short and J 2 bases short, with 14 bases between. CDR3 DNA: TGTGCCAGCAGCGAAAGTGGGGGGCTCACAGATACGCAGTATTTT. This translates into CASSESGGLTDTQYF.

The chain employs TRBV19 and TRBJ1-3, with D possibly TRBD1 on 5 matching bases. V was trimmed by 7 bases and J by 2 bases, leaving 12 bases between them. The germline CDR1 and CDR2 sequences are LNHDA and SQIVND (reference sequence). This CDR3 has 14 amino acids. This CDR3 reads CASMMTATGNTIYF. CDR3 DNA sequence: TGTGCCAGTATGATGACAGCTACTGGAAACACCATATATTTT.

This clone was found once. The genes are TRBV19 and TRBJ1-2; D perhaps matches TRBD1 (5 bases). The V end was cut by 8 bases, the J end by 4 bases, with 14 bases between. Germline V gene data show CDR1 as LNHDA and CDR2 as SQIVND (reference sequence). The CDR3 extends over 13 amino acids. The DNA for the CDR3 is TGTGCCAGTCAAAGGGGCGGACTCTATGGCTACACCTTC. This translates into CASQRGGLYGYTF.

This chain links TRBV2 with TRBJ2-1; 10 nucleotides match TRBD2. Germline assignment: CDR1 SNHLY and CDR2 FYNNEI. Trimming cost V 7 bases and J 1 base; bases outside gene matches: 7. The CDR3 loop spans 16 amino acids. The CDR3 sequence: CASIGLAEKSYNEQFF. The CDR3 DNA sequence: TGTGCCAGCATCGGACTAGCGGAAAAGTCCTACAATGAGCAGTTCTTC.

The rearrangement joins TRBV7-9 to TRBJ2-7; unclear D gene. The CDR3 has 13 amino acids. Trimming left V 1 base short and J 1 base short, with 5 bases between. In germline, CDR1 is SEHNR, CDR2 FQNEAQ (reference sequence). Here the CDR3 reads CASSLGPSYEQYF. The CDR3 DNA sequence: TGTGCCAGCAGCTTAGGACCTTCCTACGAGCAGTACTTC.

The chain has TRBV30 and TRBJ1-2; 8 bases are shared with TRBD1. V lost 3 bases, J lost 2 bases, and 8 bases stayed unmatched. The CDR3 is 15 residues long. Germline lookup yields CDR1 GTSNPN and CDR2 SVGIG (reference sequence). The CDR3 nucleotides read TGTGCCTGGAGGCGCCGGACAGGGATAAACTATGGCTACACCTTC. It encodes CAWRRRTGINYGYTF.

This clone has just one count. The chain joins TRBV15 to TRBJ1-4; 8 bases map to TRBD1. CDR3 size: 16 residues. The V gene end was trimmed by 3 bases and the J gene end by 5 bases; junction bases not matched to a gene: 8. Germline loops: CDR1 LNHNV, CDR2 YYDKDF (reference sequence). This CDR3 reads CATSSRRTGGNEKLFF. In DNA, the CDR3 is TGTGCCACCAGCAGCCGCCGTACAGGGGGGAATGAAAAACTGTTTTTT.

This clone was counted a single time. The CDR3 spells CASSPPSIGVMNTEAFF. Here the CDR3 DNA reads TGTGCCAGCAGCCCCCCTTCGATTGGGGTCATGAACACTGAAGCTTTCTTT. The chain is built from TRBV7-9 and TRBJ1-1; D gene unclear. This CDR3 has 17 residues. Trimming took off 5 bases at V and 0 bases at J, with 19 bases between the two ends. Per the germline V gene, CDR1 is SEHNR and CDR2 is FQNEAQ (reference sequence).

This sequence joins TRBV7-9 and TRBJ2-2, with no clear D. Germline lookup yields CDR1 SEHNR and CDR2 FQNEAQ (reference sequence). The ends were cut back, 2 bases at V and 0 bases at J, with 4 bases in the middle. The CDR3 sequence is 14 residues long. The CDR3 here is CASSLNPNTGELFF. In nucleotides, the CDR3 is TGTGCCAGCAGCTTAAATCCGAACACCGGGGAGCTGTTTTTT.

V usage is TRBV6-2 or TRBV6-3 and J usage is TRBJ2-7; D is perhaps TRBD1 (5 bases). Looked up from germline, CDR1 is MNHEY and CDR2 is SVGEGT. The CDR3 spans 13 residues. The V end lost 5 bases, the J end lost 2 bases, and 10 bases lay between the germline ends. CDR3 nucleotide sequence: TGTGCCAGCAGTCGACAGTTGCCCTACGAGCAGTACTTC. Its translation is CASSRQLPYEQYF.

The gene calls are TRBV12-3 or TRBV12-4 and TRBJ1-2; D gene unclear. V lost 5 bases and J 5 bases, leaving 12 bases between the germline ends. The CDR3 is 13 residues long. The CDR3 region is CASSTEPSYGYTF. The DNA of the CDR3 is TGTGCCAGCAGTACAGAACCGTCGTATGGCTACACCTTC.

The rearrangement links TRBV9 to TRBJ2-7, with D perhaps matching TRBD1 (6 bases). CDR1 is SGDLS and CDR2 is YYNGEE in the germline V gene. The V and J ends lost 1 base and 5 bases respectively, with 13 bases between them. The length of the CDR3 is 14 residues. The DNA of the CDR3 is TGTGCCAGCAGCGTACAGGGGCACGGGGACGAGCAGTACTTC. It encodes CASSVQGHGDEQYF.

The gene calls are TRBV28 and TRBJ1-5; D is possibly TRBD1 (6 bases). Trimming removed 3 bases from V and 6 bases from J, with 15 bases in between. Per germline, CDR1 MDHEN and CDR2 SYDVKM. This CDR3 contains 15 residues. DNA of the CDR3: TGTGCCAGCAGTTTTGAGGGGGTCCAAGTTCAGCCCCAGCATTTT. Translating it yields CASSFEGVQVQPQHF.

The gene calls are TRBV6-2 or TRBV6-3 and TRBJ1-2; D is unclear. The CDR3 has 12 residues. From germline, CDR1 is MNHEY and CDR2 SVGEGT. V was clipped by 2 bases and J by 2 bases, with 3 bases between them. This chain's CDR3 is CASSYRNYGYTF. The CDR3 coding sequence is TGTGCCAGCAGTTACCGGAACTATGGCTACACCTTC.

The CDR3 spells CAARQGSSYNEQFF. CDR3 bases: TGTGCCGCCAGACAGGGGAGCTCCTACAATGAGCAGTTCTTC. This sequence joins TRBV10-3 and TRBJ2-1; 8 bases map to TRBD1. The CDR3 has 14 amino acids. Germline loops: CDR1 ENHRY, CDR2 SYGVKD. The V segment lost 11 bases and the J segment 0 bases; nucleotides outside the gene matches: 6.